The 5 T cell receptor beta chains given below trace back to one sample, sequenced in a study of T-cell memory formation after mild COVID-19. TCRdb recomputed calls from the 5' RACE reads with MiXCR, one row per CDR3 protein. Of under 35,000 distinct CDR3 sequences listed, around 15% are singletons. Sequencing was performed on PBMCs or a T cell subset sorted from them (not recorded which). All receptors derive from an adult who had mild COVID-19 (a few samples of this study predate the infection). Cell type and time point are not known.

This clonotype was seen at least ten times. The chain has TRBV6-6 and TRBJ2-6; D is unresolved. The germline V gene encodes CDR1 MNHNY and CDR2 SVGAGI (reference sequence). This CDR3 contains 18 residues. V shed 6 bases and J shed 0 bases, with 18 bases lying between them. The DNA of the CDR3 is TGTGCCAGCAGCCACGTCGTACAGCTCAGCTCTGGGGCCAACGTCCTGACTTTC. This translates into CASSHVVQLSSGANVLTF.

This clonotype came up many times. The V gene is TRBV18, the J gene TRBJ2-3; 11 nucleotides line up with TRBD1. J was trimmed by 5 bases and V by 2 bases; bases with no gene match: 3. Germline-derived CDR1 and CDR2 are KGHSH and LQKENI. The CDR3 spans 15 residues. For the CDR3, the DNA is TGTGCCAGCTCACCAGGACAGGGGGCAAGAGATACGCAGTATTTT. This gives the protein CASSPGQGARDTQYF.

The chain has TRBV18 and TRBJ2-5, with a weak D call TRBD1 (6 bases). Germline V gene lookup returns CDR1 KGHSH and CDR2 LQKENI. The CDR3 loop spans 15 amino acids. Trimming removed 6 bases at V and 0 bases at J, with 14 bases between. The CDR3: CASSMMQGYQETQYF. CDR3 DNA sequence: TGTGCCAGCTCCATGATGCAGGGGTACCAAGAGACCCAGTACTTC.

Notes on this clonotype: This sequence may be a read error, since a much larger clone differs from it by one base. The chain employs TRBV5-1 and TRBJ2-3; D not certain. The V gene's germline CDR1 is SGHRS and CDR2 YFSETQ. This CDR3 comprises 14 residues. In nucleotides, the CDR3 is TGCGCCAGAAGCTTGAGTAATGCCGCAGATACGCAGTATTTT. Translated: CARSLSNAADTQYF.

This clonotype was picked up many times. The gene calls are TRBV7-2 and TRBJ1-5; D might be TRBD1 (6 bases). Germline-derived CDR1 and CDR2 are SGHTA and FQGNSA. Deletions cut 1 base from V and 7 bases from J, with 11 bases between. There are 14 residues in the CDR3. The CDR3 DNA sequence: TGTGCCAGCAGCTTAGTGAGTCAGGGGCAGCCCCAGCATTTT. It codes for CASSLVSQGQPQHF.